The T cell receptor beta chain under discussion was sequenced for a study of blood T cell repertoires in COVID-19. Study information: COVID-19 samples, acute and convalescent, were from the United States, Italy and Spain. T cells, B-cell-depleted T cells, or PBMCs provided the cDNA or gDNA that served as material.

Study processing details: Amplification of reference gene primers was used by the study to estimate nucleated cell counts. This table comes from immunoSEQ multiplex PCR, and its TCRdb copy is limited to in-frame clones, with some not included. That table is the source of V, J and clone size, and D and trimming were worked out from the DNA. The data contain more than 85,000 clones, around 80% of them singletons. V lost 3 bases and J lost 4, with 21 bases in between. The CDR3 loop spans 16 amino acids. Germline CDR1 DFQATT, CDR2 SNEGSKA (reference sequence). Sequencing was done on a sample of peripheral blood. The chain carries TRBV20-1 and TRBJ2-5; D perhaps matches TRBD1 (5 bases). This TCR was recovered from a woman older than 75 with acute or convalescent COVID-19. The CDR3: CSASNPQGIARETQYF. CDR3 in DNA: TGCAGTGCTAGTAACCCGCAGGGTATAGCTCGAGAGACCCAGTACTTC.